The clone carrying this TCR beta chain was observed a handful of times. Seattle researchers signed up patients amid active infection and tracked them longitudinally. This sample is drawn from a study of blood T cell repertoires in COVID-19. With 10 bases removed from V and 6 bases from J, the gap between germline ends came to 21 bases. This CDR3 spans 15 amino acids. Germline-derived CDR1 and CDR2 are MNHEY and SMNVEV (reference sequence). Sequencing was performed with immunoSEQ multiplex PCR; in TCRdb, only in-frame clones are kept and a portion is missing. The profile shows about 310,000 clones, 85% to 90% of them singletons.

The specimen sequenced was peripheral blood. V usage is TRBV27 and J usage is TRBJ1-4; D might be TRBD1 (6 bases). The sequence was collected from a woman aged 40 to 50 with COVID-19, enrolled during active disease. CDR3 in amino acids: CATLTPRTEDEKLFF. CDR3 bases: TGTGCCACTCTAACCCCAAGGACAGAGGATGAAAAACTGTTTTTT.